This TCR beta chain was documented in a study of siplizumab effects on memory and regulatory T cells (dated by TCRdb to about 2019). Concerning the study at large: The effect of the anti-CD2 antibody siplizumab on alloreactive T-cell subsets was examined in allogeneic mixed lymphocyte reactions constructed from human PBMCs.

Overall study outcomes, separate from this receptor: Siplizumab significantly reduced the cumulative frequency of alloreactive sequences traceable to unstimulated CD4+ memory T cells. The suppressive function of proliferating Tregs from siplizumab cultures was not functionally confirmed. A naive or memory phenotype could not be assigned to roughly 75-96% of proliferating CD4+ or CD8+ clones. Among mappable alloreactive CD4+ clones, the Treg-derived fraction averaged around 70% with siplizumab versus around 25% in control reactions. Because sequences below about 10^-5 frequency were poorly captured, only a minor fraction of alloreactive clones could be mapped to unstimulated subsets. Compared with memory T cells, unstimulated naive T cells appeared more diverse, and naive cells seemed to make a substantial contribution to the alloresponse.

For this clone: Its antigen remains unidentified. Per-base quality was not reported, and no clone a single base away is much larger than it.

Deletion took 0 bases off V and 2 bases off J, with a span of 7 bases between the germline ends. CDR1 and CDR2 (SGHNT, YYREEE) derive from the germline V gene (reference sequence). Taken from cysteine to phenylalanine, the CDR3 has 14 residues. Just the 42-base CDR3 DNA is kept, in frame starting at base 1. Sorted unstimulated T cells, along with proliferating T cells recovered from mixed lymphocyte reactions, underwent TCRbeta CDR3 sequencing. Fresh whole blood from approximately 9 HLA-typed healthy donors was used to isolate PBMCs. Unstimulated CD4+ regulatory T cells were FACS-sorted to map the origin of alloreactive clones. The library was generated by the immunoSEQ multiplex PCR assay. Each sample had 85,000 to 100,000 TCR templates assayed by the deep sequencing platform. Genomic DNA extracted from sorted T cells was used for TCRbeta CDR3 sequencing. On the study's bioinformatics: Clonal analysis of TCRbeta CDR3 data was done in the R programming language. Alloreactive CD4+ and CD8+ clones were identified by comparing unstimulated samples to CFSE-low samples taken after the reaction. By matching sequences to the repertoires of sorted unstimulated Treg and non-Treg cells, each alloreactive CD4+ clone was assigned a regulatory or non-regulatory origin. The table comes from immuneACCESS by way of TCRdb, which keeps in-frame sequences with V and J called. Part of the clones is missing from these tables; in studies checked, under half for an unresolved V gene and the rest for unknown reasons. Clonal size and the V and J genes are those of that table, whereas D and trimming came from the DNA. Across this sample there are 85,000 to 130,000 clones, with around 94% seen only once. The ten largest clones take up approximately 0.58% of the sample.

This sequence uses TRBV5-4 and TRBJ2-3; there is no confident call for the D gene. The receptor was derived from a human donor in good health. Sequenced sample: Tregs sorted from blood. At the DNA level, the sequence is TGTGCCAGCAGCTTGGATGACCACACAGATACGCAGTATTTT. This sequence encodes CASSLDDHTDTQYF.